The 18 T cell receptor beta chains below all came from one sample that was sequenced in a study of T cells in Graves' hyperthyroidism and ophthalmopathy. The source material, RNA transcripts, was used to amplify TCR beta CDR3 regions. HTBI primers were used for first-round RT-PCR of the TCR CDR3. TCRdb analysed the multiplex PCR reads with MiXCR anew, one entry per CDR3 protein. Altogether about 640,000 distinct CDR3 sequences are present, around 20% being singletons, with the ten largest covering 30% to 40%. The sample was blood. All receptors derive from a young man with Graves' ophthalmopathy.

The CDR3 sequence: CASSFRDRVPKLFF. Written as DNA, the CDR3 is TGTGCCAGCAGTTTCAGGGACAGGGTTCCAAAACTGTTTTTT. V usage is TRBV5-5 and J usage is TRBJ1-4; 9 nucleotides align to TRBD1. CDR1 SGHKS and CDR2 YYEKEE come from the germline V gene (reference sequence). Trimming at V came to 5 bases and at J to 10 bases, leaving 9 bases not matched to a gene. The CDR3 is made up of 14 amino acids.

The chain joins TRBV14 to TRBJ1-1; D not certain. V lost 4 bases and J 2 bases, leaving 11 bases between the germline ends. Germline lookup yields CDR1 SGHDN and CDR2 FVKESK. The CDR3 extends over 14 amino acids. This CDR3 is CASSRGSFNTEAFF. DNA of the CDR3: TGTGCCAGCAGCCGCGGCTCCTTCAACACTGAAGCTTTCTTT.

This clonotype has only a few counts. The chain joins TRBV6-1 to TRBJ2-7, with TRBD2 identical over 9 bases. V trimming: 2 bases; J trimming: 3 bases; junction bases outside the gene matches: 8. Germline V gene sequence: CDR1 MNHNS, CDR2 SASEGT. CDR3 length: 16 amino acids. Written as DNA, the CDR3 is TGTGCCAGCAGTGAATTTGGGCGGGAGGGCCACTACGAGCAGTACTTC. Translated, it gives CASSEFGREGHYEQYF.

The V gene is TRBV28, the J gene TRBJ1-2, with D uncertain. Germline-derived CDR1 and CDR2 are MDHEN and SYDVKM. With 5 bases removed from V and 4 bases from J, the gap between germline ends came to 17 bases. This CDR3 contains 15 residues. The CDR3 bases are TGTGCCAGCAGTAGCAGCCCCAGGAGTAGCTATGGCTACACCTTC. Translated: CASSSSPRSSYGYTF.

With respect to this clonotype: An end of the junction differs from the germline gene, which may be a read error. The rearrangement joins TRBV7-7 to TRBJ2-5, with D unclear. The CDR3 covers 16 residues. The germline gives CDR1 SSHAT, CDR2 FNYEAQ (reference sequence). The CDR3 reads CASSLDLTRAQETQYF. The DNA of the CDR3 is TGTGCTAGCAGCTTAGATCTAACACGCGCCCAAGAGACCCAGTACTTC.

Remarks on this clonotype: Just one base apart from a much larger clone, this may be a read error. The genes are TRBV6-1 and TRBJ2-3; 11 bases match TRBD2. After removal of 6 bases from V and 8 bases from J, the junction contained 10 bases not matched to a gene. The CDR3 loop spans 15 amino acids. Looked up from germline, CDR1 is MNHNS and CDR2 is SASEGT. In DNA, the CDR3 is TGTGCCAGCAGCCCAACTAGCGGGAGCTCAGGTACGCAGTATTTT. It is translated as CASSPTSGSSGTQYF.

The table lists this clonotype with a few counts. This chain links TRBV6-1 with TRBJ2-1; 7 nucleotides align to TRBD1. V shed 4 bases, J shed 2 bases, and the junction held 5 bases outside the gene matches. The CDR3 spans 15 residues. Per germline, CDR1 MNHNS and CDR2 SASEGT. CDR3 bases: TGTGCCAGCAGTGCCGGACAGGCGCCCTACAATGAGCAGTTCTTC. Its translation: CASSAGQAPYNEQFF.

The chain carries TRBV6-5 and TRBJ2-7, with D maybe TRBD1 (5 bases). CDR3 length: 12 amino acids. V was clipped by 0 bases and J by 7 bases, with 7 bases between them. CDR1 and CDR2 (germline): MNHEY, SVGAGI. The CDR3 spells CASSYSKGEQYF. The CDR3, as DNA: TGTGCCAGCAGTTACTCTAAGGGGGAGCAGTACTTC.

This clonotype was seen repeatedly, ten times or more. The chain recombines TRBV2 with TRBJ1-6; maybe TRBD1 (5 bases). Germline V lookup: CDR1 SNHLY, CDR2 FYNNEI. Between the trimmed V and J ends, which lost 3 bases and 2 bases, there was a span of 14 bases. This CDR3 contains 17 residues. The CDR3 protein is CASSDWIRVTYNSPLHF. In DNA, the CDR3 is TGTGCCAGCAGTGATTGGATCAGGGTCACCTATAATTCACCCCTCCACTTT.

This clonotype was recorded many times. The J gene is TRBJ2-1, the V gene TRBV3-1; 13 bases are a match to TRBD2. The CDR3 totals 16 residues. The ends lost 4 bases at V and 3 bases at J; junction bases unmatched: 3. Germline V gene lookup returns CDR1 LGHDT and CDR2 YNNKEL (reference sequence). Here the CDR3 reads CASSRGLAGVYNEQFF. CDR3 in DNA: TGTGCCAGCAGCCGAGGACTAGCGGGAGTCTACAATGAGCAGTTCTTC.

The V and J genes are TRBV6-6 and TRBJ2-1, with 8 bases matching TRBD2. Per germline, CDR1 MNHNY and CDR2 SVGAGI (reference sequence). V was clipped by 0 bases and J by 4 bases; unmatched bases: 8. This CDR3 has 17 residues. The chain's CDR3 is CASSYSKPGLGYNEQFF. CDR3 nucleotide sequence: TGTGCCAGCAGTTACTCGAAGCCGGGACTAGGATACAATGAGCAGTTCTTC.

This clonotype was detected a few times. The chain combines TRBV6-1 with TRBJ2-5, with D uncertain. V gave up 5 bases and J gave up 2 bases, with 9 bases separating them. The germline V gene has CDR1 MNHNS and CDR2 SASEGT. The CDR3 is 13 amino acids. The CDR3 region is CASSPYLQETQYF. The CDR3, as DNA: TGTGCCAGCAGTCCCTACCTTCAAGAGACCCAGTACTTC.

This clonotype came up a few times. The CDR3 DNA sequence: TGTGCCAGCAGTCCCGCATACTACGAGCAGTACTTC. Translated, it gives CASSPAYYEQYF. The chain links TRBV6-2 or TRBV6-3 to TRBJ2-7; D gene ambiguous. This CDR3 has 12 amino acids. Between the trimmed V and J ends, which lost 5 bases and 3 bases, there was a span of 8 bases. Per the germline V gene, CDR1 is MNHEY and CDR2 is SVGEGT.

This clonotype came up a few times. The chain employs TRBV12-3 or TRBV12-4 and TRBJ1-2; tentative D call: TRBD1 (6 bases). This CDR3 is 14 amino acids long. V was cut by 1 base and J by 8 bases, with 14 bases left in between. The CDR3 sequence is CASSLEGGRFGYTF. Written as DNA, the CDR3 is TGTGCCAGCAGTTTAGAGGGGGGGCGCTTCGGCTACACCTTC.

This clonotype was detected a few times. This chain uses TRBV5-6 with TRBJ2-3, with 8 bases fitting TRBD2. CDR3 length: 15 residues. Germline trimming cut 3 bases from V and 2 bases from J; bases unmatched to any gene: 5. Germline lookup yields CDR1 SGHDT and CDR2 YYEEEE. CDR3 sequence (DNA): TGTGCCAGCAGCTCAACCGGGAGGGCCACAGATACGCAGTATTTT. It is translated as CASSSTGRATDTQYF.

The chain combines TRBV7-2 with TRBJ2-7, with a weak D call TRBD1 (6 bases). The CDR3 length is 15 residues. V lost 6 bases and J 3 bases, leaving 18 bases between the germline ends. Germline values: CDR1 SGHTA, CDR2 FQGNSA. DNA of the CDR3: TGTGCCAGCAGTCAAGCTCCTCAGGGGATCTACGAGCAGTACTTC. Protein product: CASSQAPQGIYEQYF.

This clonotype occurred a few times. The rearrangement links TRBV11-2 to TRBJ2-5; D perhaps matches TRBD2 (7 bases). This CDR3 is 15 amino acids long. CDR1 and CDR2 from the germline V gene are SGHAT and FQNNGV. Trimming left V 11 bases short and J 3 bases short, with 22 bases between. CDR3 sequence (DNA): TGTGCCTCGAGGGGGGGTTTGAGACTAAAAGAGACCCAGTACTTC. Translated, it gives CASRGGLRLKETQYF.

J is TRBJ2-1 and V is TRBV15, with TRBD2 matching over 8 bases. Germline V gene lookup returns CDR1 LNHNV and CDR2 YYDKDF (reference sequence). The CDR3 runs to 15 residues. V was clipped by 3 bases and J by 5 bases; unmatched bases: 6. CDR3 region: CATSRGAGGDNEQFF. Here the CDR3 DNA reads TGTGCCACCAGCAGGGGGGCGGGAGGCGACAATGAGCAGTTCTTC.